These 30 T cell receptor beta chains were all obtained from the same sample, sequenced in a study of cytomegalovirus exposure and HLA in healthy donors. A multiplex PCR was run with 60 Vbeta primers and 13 Jbeta primers. The assay was immunoSEQ multiplex PCR, and TCRdb's table has in-frame clones only and misses some. The sample holds about 100,000 clones; around 77% are singletons and the top ten take 15% to 20%. The sample taken for sequencing was PBMCs. The receptors shown here come from a woman aged 55-70 years in good health and CMV-seropositive.

This clone showed up just a few times. The rearrangement links TRBV5-6 to TRBJ1-1; D unclear. This CDR3 is 15 amino acids long. Trimming cost V 0 bases and J 1 base, with 10 bases left between them. Looked up from germline, CDR1 is SGHDT and CDR2 is YYEEEE. CDR3 sequence: CASSLGTATNTEAFF. The CDR3 DNA reads TGTGCCAGCAGCTTGGGAACAGCTACGAACACTGAAGCTTTCTTT.

The chain recombines TRBV7-8 with TRBJ1-3; 10 bases are shared with TRBD1. The V and J ends lost 4 bases and 0 bases, in that order; junction bases with no gene match: 6. CDR3 length: 17 residues. Germline values: CDR1 SGHVS, CDR2 FQNEAQ. CDR3 loop: CASSSRDRGSSGNTIYF. As DNA, the CDR3 is TGTGCCAGCAGCTCTCGGGACAGGGGAAGCTCTGGAAACACCATATATTTT.

The chain combines TRBV28 with TRBJ2-1, with D possibly TRBD2 on 5 matching bases. There are 14 residues in the CDR3. Trimming took off 3 bases at V and 9 bases at J, with 15 bases between the two ends. Germline CDR1 and CDR2: MDHEN and SYDVKM. The CDR3 region is CASSFDPQRGEQFF. CDR3 sequence (DNA): TGTGCCAGCAGTTTCGATCCGCAACGGGGTGAGCAGTTCTTC.

The chain combines TRBV19 with TRBJ1-5, with a tentative D call TRBD1 (6 bases). The V gene's germline CDR1 is LNHDA and CDR2 SQIVND (reference sequence). CDR3 length: 15 residues. V dropped 5 bases and J dropped 0 bases, with 11 bases sitting between them. The DNA of the CDR3 is TGTGCCAGTAGTTACAGGGATTATAGCAATCAGCCCCAGCATTTT. Its translation is CASSYRDYSNQPQHF.

The table lists this clone with a count of one. The chain carries TRBV5-1 and TRBJ2-1; 10 bases fit TRBD2. V gave up 4 bases and J gave up 10 bases; unmatched junction bases: 5. This CDR3 region has 13 residues. Germline assignment: CDR1 SGHRS and CDR2 YFSETQ. CDR3: CASSTLAGVEQFF. The CDR3 DNA reads as TGCGCCAGCAGCACGCTAGCGGGAGTCGAGCAGTTCTTC.

This clone was found a few times. The rearrangement joins TRBV6-6 to TRBJ1-2; D gene unclear. The V gene lost 8 bases and the J gene lost 5 bases, with 12 bases spanning the gap. Germline values: CDR1 MNHNY, CDR2 SVGAGI (reference sequence). The CDR3 spans 12 residues. CDR3: CASRELVYGYTF. The CDR3 DNA sequence: TGTGCCAGCCGGGAGCTGGTTTATGGCTACACCTTC.

This chain joins TRBV2 and TRBJ1-3; a possible D gene is TRBD1 (6 bases). V was trimmed by 6 bases and J by 4 bases, leaving 10 bases between them. Looked up from germline, CDR1 is SNHLY and CDR2 is FYNNEI. The CDR3 runs 13 residues. DNA for the CDR3: TGTGCCAGCAGCCCCAGGGGCGGAAACACCATATATTTT. Protein: CASSPRGGNTIYF.

The chain recombines TRBV27 with TRBJ2-4; 11 bases map to TRBD1. Germline CDR1 MNHEY, CDR2 SMNVEV (reference sequence). This CDR3 contains 15 residues. The J segment lost 2 bases and the V segment lost 4 bases, leaving 1 base of the junction unmatched. CDR3 nucleotide sequence: TGTGCCAGCAGTTGGACAGGGGGCCCCAAAAACATTCAGTACTTC. It translates to CASSWTGGPKNIQYF.

This clone was seen many times. The rearrangement links TRBV5-1 to TRBJ1-1, with no clear D. The V gene's germline CDR1 is SGHRS and CDR2 YFSETQ. CDR3 length: 14 amino acids. V was shortened by 0 bases and J by 1 base, with 7 bases between the two germline ends. The CDR3 sequence: CASSLESGNTEAFF. The DNA of the CDR3 is TGCGCCAGCAGCTTGGAATCCGGGAACACTGAAGCTTTCTTT.

This clone was recorded once. This chain connects TRBV11-2 to TRBJ2-2; 8 nucleotides match TRBD2. Germline values: CDR1 SGHAT, CDR2 FQNNGV. Trimming removed 2 bases from V and 6 bases from J; junction bases left unmatched: 5. The CDR3 totals 15 residues. The CDR3 sequence is CASSLIIGRAGELFF. The CDR3 region has the DNA TGTGCCAGCAGCTTAATAATCGGGAGGGCCGGGGAGCTGTTTTTT.

Remarks on this clone: The junction differs from germline at one of its ends, possibly a read error. The chain recombines TRBV7-7 with TRBJ2-2, with no clear D. The V gene's germline CDR1 is SSHAT and CDR2 FNYEAQ (reference sequence). The CDR3 has 13 residues. The CDR3 spells CASSSHFNGELFF. Here the CDR3 DNA reads TGTGCTAGCAGCTCCCACTTTAACGGGGAGCTGTTTTTT.

This chain joins TRBV5-1 and TRBJ1-6; 8 bases align to TRBD1. V lost 0 bases to trimming and J lost 6 bases; unmatched junction nucleotides: 8. CDR1 and CDR2 (germline): SGHRS, YFSETQ. The CDR3 spans 17 residues. As DNA, the CDR3 is TGCGCCAGCAGCTTGGATTCAGGGGGCGCAGCTAATTCACCCCTCCACTTT. Translated: CASSLDSGGAANSPLHF. Full variable domain (outside the CDR3, taken from reference TRBV5-1 and TRBJ1-6): KAGVTQTPRYLIKTRGQQVTLSCSPISGHRSVSWYQQTPGQGLQFLFEYFSETQRNKGNFPGRFSGRQFSNSRSEMNVSTLELGDSALYLCASSLDSGGAANSPLHFGNGTRLTVT.

This chain uses TRBV7-8 with TRBJ1-5; D may be TRBD1 (5 bases). V was pared by 1 base and J by 7 bases, with 8 bases between. The CDR3 is 13 residues long. Germline V gene sequence: CDR1 SGHVS, CDR2 FQNEAQ. The CDR3 spells CASSLETVQPQHF. In DNA, the CDR3 is TGTGCCAGCAGCTTAGAGACAGTACAGCCCCAGCATTTT.

This clone was seen once. This chain joins TRBV5-6 and TRBJ1-1; 7 nucleotides agree with TRBD1. J lost 4 bases, V lost 1 base, and 7 bases had no gene match. Germline assignment: CDR1 SGHDT and CDR2 YYEEEE. This CDR3 is 15 amino acids long. DNA for the CDR3: TGTGCCAGCAGCTTGTGGGGGGACAGCCGCACTGAAGCTTTCTTT. Translated, it gives CASSLWGDSRTEAFF.

The chain uses TRBV6-1 and TRBJ2-7; 10 nucleotides agree with TRBD1. This CDR3 comprises 14 residues. The ends lost 7 bases at V and 3 bases at J; junction bases unmatched: 6. Germline V gives CDR1 MNHNS, CDR2 SASEGT. CDR3 nucleotide sequence: TGTGCCAGCAAAACGGGACAGGGGTTCTACGAGCAGTACTTC. Encoded protein: CASKTGQGFYEQYF.

V is TRBV29-1 and J is TRBJ2-2; D uncertain. In germline, CDR1 is SQVTM, CDR2 ANQGSEA. V was cut by 4 bases and J by 4 bases, with 10 bases left in between. The CDR3 has 13 amino acids. The CDR3 DNA sequence: TGCAGCGTTGCCCTAGACTTCACCGGGGAGCTGTTTTTT. Residues: CSVALDFTGELFF.

The CDR3 nucleotides read TGTGCCAGCAGGGTTGGACTAGCGGGGGAGCAGTTCTTC. Amino acid sequence: CASRVGLAGEQFF. V usage is TRBV6-1 and J usage is TRBJ2-1; 12 nucleotides agree with TRBD2. Looked up from germline, CDR1 is MNHNS and CDR2 is SASEGT. V lost 6 bases and J lost 10; bases outside the gene matches: 4. The CDR3 has 13 amino acids.

The gene calls are TRBV18 and TRBJ1-1; 7 bases map to TRBD1. J was trimmed by 3 bases and V by 2 bases; bases with no gene match: 9. The length of the CDR3 is 16 residues. Per germline, CDR1 KGHSH and CDR2 LQKENI. This chain's CDR3 is CASSPMQGQRYTEAFF. The CDR3 nucleotides are TGTGCCAGCTCACCAATGCAGGGACAGCGATACACTGAAGCTTTCTTT.

The rearrangement links TRBV9 to TRBJ1-2, with D possibly being TRBD1 (6 bases). V was clipped by 0 bases and J by 8 bases, with 14 bases between them. Germline lookup yields CDR1 SGDLS and CDR2 YYNGEE. The CDR3 loop spans 14 amino acids. Written as DNA, the CDR3 is TGTGCCAGCAGCGTAGCGGGCAGGGGCGCGGGCTACACCTTC. It translates to CASSVAGRGAGYTF.

This chain joins TRBV9 and TRBJ2-2; D is perhaps TRBD1 (6 bases). Germline V gene data show CDR1 as SGDLS and CDR2 as YYNGEE. The CDR3 loop spans 14 amino acids. The V gene lost 7 bases and the J gene lost 6 bases, with 16 bases spanning the gap. In DNA form, the CDR3 reads TGTGCCAGCCAAGGGACAACCGCGCCCGGGGAGCTGTTTTTT. This codes for CASQGTTAPGELFF.

This CDR3 is CASSESSLGEQYF. The CDR3 DNA reads as TGCGCCAGCAGTGAGTCTTCCCTAGGCGAGCAGTACTTC. J is TRBJ2-7 and V is TRBV10-1; D is uncertain. The V end was cut by 0 bases, the J end by 6 bases, with 9 bases between. The germline CDR1 and CDR2 sequences are WNHNN and SYGVQD (reference sequence). This CDR3 has 13 amino acids.

This chain joins TRBV5-1 and TRBJ2-5; TRBD1 matches at 8 bases. The germline CDR1 and CDR2 sequences are SGHRS and YFSETQ. Trimming cost V 4 bases and J 1 base; bases outside gene matches: 3. This CDR3 has 14 amino acids. This CDR3 reads CASSPGQGQETQYF. CDR3 coding DNA: TGCGCCAGCAGCCCAGGACAGGGCCAAGAGACCCAGTACTTC.

The rearrangement links TRBV28 to TRBJ2-1; no firm D call. The CDR3 is 15 residues long. The germline V and J ends were trimmed by 2 bases and 3 bases, with 11 bases remaining between them. The germline V gene encodes CDR1 MDHEN and CDR2 SYDVKM. CDR3 in DNA: TGTGCCAGCAGTTTAACGCAGCGCCACTACAATGAGCAGTTCTTC. This sequence encodes CASSLTQRHYNEQFF.

This clone came up a few times. V gene TRBV2 combines with J gene TRBJ2-2, with D uncertain. The CDR3 length is 14 residues. Germline V gene data show CDR1 as SNHLY and CDR2 as FYNNEI. The V and J ends lost 7 bases and 2 bases respectively, with 11 bases between them. CDR3: CASNPLRNTGELFF. In DNA form, the CDR3 reads TGTGCCAGCAACCCACTCCGTAACACCGGGGAGCTGTTTTTT. Complete variable domain (other parts from reference TRBV2 and TRBJ2-2): EPEVTQTPSHQVTQMGQEVILRCVPISNHLYFYWYRQILGQKVEFLVSFYNNEISEKSEIFDDQFSVERPDGSNFTLKIRSTKLEDSAMYFCASNPLRNTGELFFGEGSRLTVL.

V is TRBV5-1 and J is TRBJ2-5; maybe TRBD2 (6 bases). The J call may be faulty, since TRBJ2-7 better matches the DNA end. This CDR3 is built from 13 residues. CDR1 is SGHRS and CDR2 is YFSETQ in the germline V gene. CDR3 bases: TGCGCCAGCAGCTTGGCCGGGAGTTACGAGCAGTACTTC. Translation: CASSLAGSYEQYF.

CDR3 in amino acids: CASRTPGQGETQYF. For the CDR3, the DNA is TGTGCCAGCAGAACCCCGGGACAGGGAGAGACCCAGTACTTC. The rearrangement joins TRBV6-1 to TRBJ2-5; 9 nucleotides line up with TRBD1. Germline CDR1 reads MNHNS; CDR2 reads SASEGT. The CDR3 extends over 14 amino acids. J was trimmed by 4 bases and V by 6 bases; bases with no gene match: 6.

This chain uses TRBV29-1 with TRBJ2-3, with 8 bases matching TRBD2. The germline CDR1 and CDR2 sequences are SQVTM and ANQGSEA. The CDR3 is made up of 14 amino acids. Trimming cost V 7 bases and J 7 bases; bases outside gene matches: 13. The CDR3 here is CSARGASGQYTQYF. The CDR3 region has the DNA TGCAGCGCTAGAGGGGCTAGCGGGCAGTATACGCAGTATTTT.

This chain links TRBV19 with TRBJ2-1; 9 bases fit TRBD2. Germline V lookup: CDR1 LNHDA, CDR2 SQIVND (reference sequence). J was trimmed by 9 bases and V by 2 bases; bases with no gene match: 5. The length of the CDR3 is 14 residues. Written as DNA, the CDR3 is TGTGCCAGTAGTATACCCTTAGCGGGAGCTGAGCAGTTCTTC. Protein sequence: CASSIPLAGAEQFF.

The chain couples TRBV7-8 to TRBJ1-1; possibly TRBD1 for D (6 bases). CDR1 is SGHVS, CDR2 FQNEAQ, per germline. V gave up 3 bases and J gave up 4 bases, with 12 bases separating them. This CDR3 region has 14 residues. The CDR3 loop reads CASSFGGLGTEAFF. In DNA, the CDR3 is TGTGCCAGCAGCTTTGGGGGCTTGGGCACTGAAGCTTTCTTT.

The gene calls are TRBV27 and TRBJ2-1; TRBD1 is a possible D gene (6 bases). V was cut by 8 bases and J by 14 bases, with 16 bases left in between. Germline V lookup: CDR1 MNHEY, CDR2 SMNVEV (reference sequence). The CDR3 has 11 amino acids. CDR3 bases: TGTGCCAGCGTAACAGGGAGAGAGGAGTTCTTC. The encoded protein is CASVTGREEFF.